This entry features one T cell receptor (beta chain) sequence. CDR3 length: 15 amino acids. Germline V CDR1 and CDR2: SGHRS, YFSETQ. The data derive from a study of blood T cells in healthy people across ages. A sample-barcoded 5' primer and a J-beta primer mix were used in a second PCR of about 6 to 12 cycles. Every cDNA was tagged by a template-switch adaptor with 12 random nucleotides. TCRdb reprocessed the 5' RACE reads via MiXCR and lists one record per CDR3 protein. This sample has about 1,800,000 distinct CDR3 sequences; 28% occur once, and the top ten carry 7.7%. Healthy individuals of Caucasian origin from Russia, aged about 6 to 95, served as donors. The authors drew about 10 milliliters of peripheral blood from each donor. Per sample, a minimum of 6 million PBMCs were isolated.

Sequencing was done on a sample of blood. V usage is TRBV5-1 and J usage is TRBJ2-7; 8 bases are a match to TRBD1. TRBJ2-5 explains the end of the DNA better; the J call may be wrong. This receptor was identified in a woman in her 30s in good health. The CDR3 DNA is TGCGCCAGCAGCGGACAGGGAGGAGTGGGGGAGACCCAGTACTTC. Its protein is CASSGQGGVGETQYF.